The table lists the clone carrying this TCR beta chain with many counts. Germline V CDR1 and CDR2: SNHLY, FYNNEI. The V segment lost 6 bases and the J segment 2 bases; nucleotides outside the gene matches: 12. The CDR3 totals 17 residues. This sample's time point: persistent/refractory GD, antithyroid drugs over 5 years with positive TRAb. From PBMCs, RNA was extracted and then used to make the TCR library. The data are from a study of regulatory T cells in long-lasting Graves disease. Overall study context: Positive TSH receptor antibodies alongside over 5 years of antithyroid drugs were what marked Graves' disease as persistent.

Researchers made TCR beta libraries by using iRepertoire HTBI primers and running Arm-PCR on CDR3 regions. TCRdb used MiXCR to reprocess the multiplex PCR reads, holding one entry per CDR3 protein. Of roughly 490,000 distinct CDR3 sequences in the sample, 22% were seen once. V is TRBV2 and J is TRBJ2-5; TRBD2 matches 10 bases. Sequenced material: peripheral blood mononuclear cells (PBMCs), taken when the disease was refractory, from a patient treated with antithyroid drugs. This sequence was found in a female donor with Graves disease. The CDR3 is CASRDKPLAGAQETQYF. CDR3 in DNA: TGTGCCAGCAGGGACAAGCCCCTAGCGGGGGCACAAGAGACCCAGTACTTC.